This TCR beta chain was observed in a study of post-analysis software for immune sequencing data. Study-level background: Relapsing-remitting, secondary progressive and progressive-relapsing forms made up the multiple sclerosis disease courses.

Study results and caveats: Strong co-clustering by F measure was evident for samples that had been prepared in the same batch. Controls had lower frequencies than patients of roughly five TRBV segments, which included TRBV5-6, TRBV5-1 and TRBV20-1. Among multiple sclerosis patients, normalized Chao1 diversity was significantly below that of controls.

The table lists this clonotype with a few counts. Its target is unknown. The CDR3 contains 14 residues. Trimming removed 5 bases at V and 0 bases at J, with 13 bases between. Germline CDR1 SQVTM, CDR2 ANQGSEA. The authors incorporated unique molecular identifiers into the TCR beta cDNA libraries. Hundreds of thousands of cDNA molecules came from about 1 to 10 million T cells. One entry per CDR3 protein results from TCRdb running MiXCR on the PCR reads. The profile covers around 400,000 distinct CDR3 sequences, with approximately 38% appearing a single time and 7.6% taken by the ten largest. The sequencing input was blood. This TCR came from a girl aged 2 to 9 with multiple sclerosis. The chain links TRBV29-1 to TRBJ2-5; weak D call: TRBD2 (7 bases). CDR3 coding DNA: TGCAGCGTTCAGGGGAGGGCCCACCAAGAGACCCAGTACTTC. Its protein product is CSVQGRAHQETQYF.